The clone carrying this T cell receptor beta chain was seen a few times. Its antigen is not identified. This entry belongs to a study of beta chain features in type 1 diabetes. General study findings and limits: Shorter TCRB CDR3s, moderately but significantly so, were found in Type 1 diabetes patients in all four CD4+ subsets. For patients and controls alike, PCR might favor shorter templates to the same degree. Insertions were fewer and deletions more numerous at VDJ junctions in type 1 diabetes patients.

One heparinised blood draw, averaging approximately 0.11 L, came from each donor. The length of the CDR3 is 17 residues. The ends lost 6 bases at V and 5 bases at J; junction bases unmatched: 16. Germline loops: CDR1 SGHVS, CDR2 FQNEAQ. TCRB transcripts that were expressed got sequenced, as all of the isolated RNA had been reverse transcribed. Naive, central memory and regulatory T cell samples averaged roughly 3.7 million immunoSEQ reads each. Profiled with immunoSEQ multiplex PCR; TCRdb holds only in-frame clones, not every one. The sample lists hundreds of thousands of clones, over 10% occurring once.

The V and J genes are TRBV7-8 and TRBJ2-3, with 8 bases fitting TRBD2. The sample consisted of naive CD4+ T cells from blood. The sequence derives from a man between 18 and 29 years old with type 1 diabetes. For the CDR3, the DNA is TGTGCCAGCAGGCCCAATCCTAGCGGGTCCTCGAGAGATACGCAGTATTTT. Amino acid sequence: CASRPNPSGSSRDTQYF.